The T cell receptor (beta chain) described here comes from a study of CD4 T cells in relation to SARS-CoV-2 and coronaviruses. About the study: After roughly 11 days of antigen culture, PBMC TCR beta CDR3s were sequenced.

The germline gives CDR1 SGHNT, CDR2 YYREEE (reference sequence). The CDR3 is 14 amino acids. Trimming took off 4 bases at V and 0 bases at J, with 11 bases between the two ends. Note on this clone: Its antigen is still unknown.

CD4+ T cells from unexposed donors were obtained before the COVID-19 pandemic (2011-2018). Isolation of CD4+ T cells took place after nine to ten days in culture. Unexposed-donor CD4+ T cells were probed with SARS-CoV-2 S/N and four cold-coronavirus spikes, cells permitting. TCRdb keeps only in-frame clones here, not all; method: immunoSEQ multiplex PCR. The data contain fewer than 25,000 clones, under 80% of them seen just once; the ten biggest clones take up 16%. The sequence was obtained from a human donor in good health. The rearrangement joins TRBV5-4 to TRBJ2-7; D gene ambiguous. The sequenced sample consisted of CD4+ T cells from PBMCs, cultured in vitro. The CDR3 is CASSGRTFSYEQYF. The CDR3 nucleotides read TGTGCCAGCAGCGGCAGGACGTTCTCCTACGAGCAGTACTTC.